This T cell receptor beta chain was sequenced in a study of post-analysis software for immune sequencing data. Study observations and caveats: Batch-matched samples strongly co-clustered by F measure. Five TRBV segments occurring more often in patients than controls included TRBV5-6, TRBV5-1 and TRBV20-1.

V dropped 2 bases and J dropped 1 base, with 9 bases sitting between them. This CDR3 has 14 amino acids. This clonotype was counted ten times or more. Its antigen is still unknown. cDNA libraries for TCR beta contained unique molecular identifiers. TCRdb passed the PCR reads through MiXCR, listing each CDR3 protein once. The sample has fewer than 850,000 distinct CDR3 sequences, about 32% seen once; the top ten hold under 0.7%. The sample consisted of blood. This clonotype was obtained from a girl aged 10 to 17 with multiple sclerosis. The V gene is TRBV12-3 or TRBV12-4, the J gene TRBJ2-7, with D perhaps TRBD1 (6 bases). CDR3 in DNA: TGTGCCAGCAGTTTATTTGGACAGTCCTACGAGCAGTACTTC. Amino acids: CASSLFGQSYEQYF.